A selection of T cell receptor beta chains follows, all from one sample in a study of blood T cell repertoires in COVID-19. Sequencing used immunoSEQ multiplex PCR; TCRdb keeps in-frame clones, though not all of them. The sample records 150,000 to 200,000 clones, more than 75% being singletons. Sequences were obtained from peripheral blood. Every receptor here comes from a man between 35 and 55 years old with active or convalescent COVID-19. Both conserved end residues are part of each CDR3. D genes are given only for firm matches. The size entry is marked missing in some rows and otherwise reads once, few, many or a size class.

j_gene,d_gene,abundance,v_gene,CDR3aa,CDR3nt
TRBJ2-7,TRBD1,.,TRBV7-3,CASSTQTGGFYEQYF,TGTGCCAGCAGCACCCAAACAGGGGGGTTTTACGAGCAGTACTTC
TRBJ2-5,TRBD1,.,TRBV7-2,CASSLAGTGVQETQYF,TGTGCCAGCAGCTTAGCCGGGACAGGGGTTCAAGAGACCCAGTACTTC
TRBJ2-3,TRBD2,.,TRBV7-6,CASSLEGAGAPGDTQYF,TGTGCCAGCAGCTTAGAGGGAGCGGGGGCGCCGGGAGATACGCAGTATTTT
TRBJ2-5,TRBD2,.,TRBV5-4,CASSTGLAGSQYF,TGTGCCAGCAGCACTGGACTAGCAGGGTCCCAGTACTTC
TRBJ2-3,.,many,TRBV7-3,CASSKDRAFTDTQYF,TGTGCCAGCAGCAAGGACAGAGCCTTCACAGATACGCAGTATTTT
TRBJ2-5,.,.,TRBV18,CASSPFGGIASVETQYF,TGTGCCAGCTCACCATTTGGGGGGATAGCGTCGGTGGAGACCCAGTACTTC
TRBJ1-1,TRBD1,.,TRBV4-1,CASSQDRGQAASTEAFF,TGCGCCAGCAGCCAAGATCGGGGACAGGCCGCGAGCACTGAAGCTTTCTTT
TRBJ1-6,.,.,TRBV4-3,CASSREFNSPLHF,TGCGCCAGCAGTCGGGAGTTTAATTCACCCCTCCACTTT
TRBJ1-1,TRBD1,.,TRBV2,CASRSSRDRVNTEAFF,TGTGCCAGCAGATCGAGCCGGGACAGGGTGAACACTGAAGCTTTCTTT
TRBJ1-2,.,.,TRBV5-6,CASSFSQGTRGYGYTF,TGTGCCAGCAGCTTCTCACAGGGAACCCGGGGCTATGGCTACACCTTC
TRBJ1-2,.,.,TRBV14,CASSRDLRGYTF,TGTGCCAGCAGCCGGGACTTACGAGGCTACACCTTC
TRBJ2-1,TRBD1,once,TRBV30,CAVTTGANYNEQFF,TGTGCCGTAACTACAGGGGCGAACTACAATGAGCAGTTCTTC
TRBJ2-7,TRBD1,.,TRBV4-1,CASSLDRGSYEQYF,TGCGCCAGCAGCCTAGACAGGGGGTCCTACGAGCAGTACTTC
TRBJ1-3,TRBD1,.,TRBV19,CASSPETGSGNTIYF,TGTGCCAGTAGTCCGGAGACAGGGTCCGGAAACACCATATATTTT
TRBJ1-1,.,.,TRBV15,CATSPRKRSTNTEAFF,TGTGCCACCAGCCCCCGGAAGAGGAGTACGAACACTGAAGCTTTCTTT
TRBJ2-7,TRBD1,.,TRBV19,CASKRRDSRTYEQYF,TGTGCCAGTAAGCGCCGGGACAGCAGGACCTACGAGCAGTACTTC
TRBJ2-3,.,once,TRBV25-1,CASSEYMTGSVLLTQYF,TGTGCCAGCAGTGAATATATGACGGGGTCGGTCCTGTTGACGCAGTATTTT
TRBJ1-3,.,.,TRBV18,CASSPLPDWGNTIYF,TGTGCCAGCTCGCCTCTCCCCGACTGGGGAAACACCATATATTTT
TRBJ2-2,.,.,TRBV24-1,CATQHSGSSGELFF,TGTGCCACCCAGCATTCAGGGTCCAGCGGGGAGCTGTTTTTT
TRBJ2-1,TRBD2,.,TRBV9,CASSSSGDTYNEQFF,TGTGCCAGCAGCTCCAGCGGGGATACCTACAATGAGCAGTTCTTC
TRBJ1-2,.,.,TRBV12-3/TRBV12-4,CASSLDSFYGYTF,TGTGCCAGCAGTCTGGACAGTTTCTATGGCTACACCTTC
TRBJ2-3,.,.,TRBV7-9,CASSLTSSDTQYF,TGTGCCAGCAGCTTAACTAGTTCCGATACGCAGTATTTT
TRBJ2-7,TRBD2,.,TRBV3-1/TRBV3-2,CASSLGEGPYEQYF,TGTGCCAGCAGCTTAGGGGAGGGACCCTACGAGCAGTACTTC
TRBJ2-7,.,.,TRBV10-2,CASSAKGSHEQYF,TGCGCCAGCAGTGCCAAAGGGAGCCACGAGCAGTACTTC
TRBJ2-1,TRBD2,once,TRBV10-3,CGTSGVSYNEQFF,TGTGGTACTAGCGGGGTTTCCTACAATGAGCAGTTCTTC
TRBJ1-6,.,.,TRBV9,CASSVGGSRGNSPLHF,TGTGCCAGCAGCGTAGGCGGCTCCCGGGGAAATTCACCCCTCCACTTT
TRBJ2-3,.,.,TRBV3-1/TRBV3-2,CATKGDPSTDTQYF,TGTGCGACCAAGGGGGATCCTAGCACAGATACGCAGTATTTT